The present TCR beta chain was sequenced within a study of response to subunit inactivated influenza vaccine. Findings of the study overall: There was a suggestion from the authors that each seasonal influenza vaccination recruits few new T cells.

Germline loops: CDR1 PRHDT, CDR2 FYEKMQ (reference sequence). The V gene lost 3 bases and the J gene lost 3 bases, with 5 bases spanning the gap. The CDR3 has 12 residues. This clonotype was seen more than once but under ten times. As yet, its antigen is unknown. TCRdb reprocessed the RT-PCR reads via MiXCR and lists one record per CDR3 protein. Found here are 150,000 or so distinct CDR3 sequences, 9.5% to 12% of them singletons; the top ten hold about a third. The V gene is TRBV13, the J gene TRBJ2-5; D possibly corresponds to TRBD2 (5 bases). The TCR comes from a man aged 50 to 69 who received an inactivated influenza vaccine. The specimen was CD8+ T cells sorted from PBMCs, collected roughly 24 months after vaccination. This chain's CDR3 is CASSFGEETQYF. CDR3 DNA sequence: TGTGCCAGCAGCTTCGGGGAAGAGACCCAGTACTTC.